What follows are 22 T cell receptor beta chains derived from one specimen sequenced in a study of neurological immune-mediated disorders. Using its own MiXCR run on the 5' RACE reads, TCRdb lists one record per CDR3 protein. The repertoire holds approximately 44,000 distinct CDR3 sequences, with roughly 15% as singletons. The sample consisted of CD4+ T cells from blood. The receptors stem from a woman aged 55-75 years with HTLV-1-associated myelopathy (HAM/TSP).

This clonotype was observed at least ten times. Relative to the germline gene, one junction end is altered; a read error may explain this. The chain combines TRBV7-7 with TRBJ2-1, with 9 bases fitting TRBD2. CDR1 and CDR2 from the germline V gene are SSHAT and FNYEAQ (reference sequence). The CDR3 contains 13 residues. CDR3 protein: CASSSGLANEQFF. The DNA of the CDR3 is TGTGCTAGCAGCTCGGGACTAGCAAATGAGCAGTTCTTC.

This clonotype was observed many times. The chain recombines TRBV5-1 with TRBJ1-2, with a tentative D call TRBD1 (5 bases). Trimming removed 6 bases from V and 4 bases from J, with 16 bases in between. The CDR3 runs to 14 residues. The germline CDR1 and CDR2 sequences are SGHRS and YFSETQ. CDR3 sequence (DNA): TGCGCCAGCAATTTGGCCGGAGGGACCTATGGCTACACCTTC. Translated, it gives CASNLAGGTYGYTF.

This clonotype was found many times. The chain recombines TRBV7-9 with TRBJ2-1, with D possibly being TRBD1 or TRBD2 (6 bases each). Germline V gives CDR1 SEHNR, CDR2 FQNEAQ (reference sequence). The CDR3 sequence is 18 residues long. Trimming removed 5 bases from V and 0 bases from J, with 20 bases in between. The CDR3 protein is CASSPLEDGGSSYNEQFF. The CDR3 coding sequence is TGTGCCAGCAGCCCCCTAGAGGACGGGGGCTCCTCCTACAATGAGCAGTTCTTC.

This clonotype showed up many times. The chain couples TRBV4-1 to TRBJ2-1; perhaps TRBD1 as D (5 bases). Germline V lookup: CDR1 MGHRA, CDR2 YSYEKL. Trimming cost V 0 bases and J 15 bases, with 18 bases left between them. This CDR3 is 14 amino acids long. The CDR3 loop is CASSQDWGGPYPFF. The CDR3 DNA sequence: TGCGCCAGCAGCCAAGATTGGGGCGGACCTTACCCGTTCTTC.

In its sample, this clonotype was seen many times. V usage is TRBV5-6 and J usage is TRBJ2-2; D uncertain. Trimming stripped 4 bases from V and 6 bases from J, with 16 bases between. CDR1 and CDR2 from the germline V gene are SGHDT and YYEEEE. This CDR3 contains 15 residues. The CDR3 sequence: CASSLVLLGPGELFF. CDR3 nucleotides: TGTGCCAGCAGCCTGGTCTTACTTGGACCCGGGGAGCTGTTTTTT.

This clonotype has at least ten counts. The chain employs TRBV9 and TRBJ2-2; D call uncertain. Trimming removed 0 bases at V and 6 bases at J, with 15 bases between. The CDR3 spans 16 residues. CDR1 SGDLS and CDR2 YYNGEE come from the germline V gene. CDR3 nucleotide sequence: TGTGCCAGCAGCGTAGCTTTTCCCTCCCGGGCCGGGGAGCTGTTTTTT. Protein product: CASSVAFPSRAGELFF.

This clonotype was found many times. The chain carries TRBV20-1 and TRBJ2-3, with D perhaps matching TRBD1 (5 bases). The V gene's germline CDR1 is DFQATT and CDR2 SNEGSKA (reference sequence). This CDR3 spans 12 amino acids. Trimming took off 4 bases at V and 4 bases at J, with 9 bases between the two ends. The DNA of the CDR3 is TGCAGTGCTAAAGGGGATTCAGATACGCAGTATTTT. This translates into CSAKGDSDTQYF.

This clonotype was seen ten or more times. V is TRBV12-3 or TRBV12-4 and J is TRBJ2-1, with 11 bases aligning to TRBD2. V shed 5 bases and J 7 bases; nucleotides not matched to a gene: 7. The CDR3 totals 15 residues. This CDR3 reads CASSAGLAGRNEQFF. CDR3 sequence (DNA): TGTGCCAGCAGTGCAGGACTAGCGGGTCGAAATGAGCAGTTCTTC.

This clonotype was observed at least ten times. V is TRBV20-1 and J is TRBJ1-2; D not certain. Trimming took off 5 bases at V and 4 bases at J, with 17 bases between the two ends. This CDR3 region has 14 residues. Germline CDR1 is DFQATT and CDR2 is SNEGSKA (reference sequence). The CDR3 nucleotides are TGCAGTGCTGGTGACATCCCAGGCACCTATGGCTACACCTTC. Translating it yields CSAGDIPGTYGYTF.

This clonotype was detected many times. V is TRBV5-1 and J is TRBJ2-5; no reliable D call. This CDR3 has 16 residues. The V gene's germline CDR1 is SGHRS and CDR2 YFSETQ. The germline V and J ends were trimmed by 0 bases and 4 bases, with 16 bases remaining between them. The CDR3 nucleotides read TGCGCCAGCAGCTTGGTAACGGGCACGGTTGGAGAGACCCAGTACTTC. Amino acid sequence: CASSLVTGTVGETQYF.

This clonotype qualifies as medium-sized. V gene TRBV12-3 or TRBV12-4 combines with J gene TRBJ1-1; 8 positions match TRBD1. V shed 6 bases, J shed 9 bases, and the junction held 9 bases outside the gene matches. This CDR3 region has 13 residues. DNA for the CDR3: TGTGCCAGCAGGCCGGGGACAGGAGGAAAAGCTTTCTTT. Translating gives CASRPGTGGKAFF.

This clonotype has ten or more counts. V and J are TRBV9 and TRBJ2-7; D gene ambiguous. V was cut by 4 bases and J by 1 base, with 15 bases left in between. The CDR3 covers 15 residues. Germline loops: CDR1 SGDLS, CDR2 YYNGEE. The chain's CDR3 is CASSPRAWMSYEQYF. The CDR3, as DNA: TGTGCCAGCAGCCCCCGAGCATGGATGTCCTACGAGCAGTACTTC.

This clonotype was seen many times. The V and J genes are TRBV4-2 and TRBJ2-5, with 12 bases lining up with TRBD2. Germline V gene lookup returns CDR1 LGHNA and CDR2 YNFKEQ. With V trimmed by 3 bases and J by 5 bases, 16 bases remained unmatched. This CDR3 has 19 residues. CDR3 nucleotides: TGTGCCAGCAGCCAGGAAGGGACCTCAGGACTAGCGGGATGGGAGACCCAGTACTTC. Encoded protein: CASSQEGTSGLAGWETQYF.

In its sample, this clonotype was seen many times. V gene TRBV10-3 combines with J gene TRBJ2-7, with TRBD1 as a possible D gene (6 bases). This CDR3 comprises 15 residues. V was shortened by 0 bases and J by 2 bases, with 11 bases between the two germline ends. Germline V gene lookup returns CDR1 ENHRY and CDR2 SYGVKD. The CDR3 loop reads CAISESGRGTYEQYF. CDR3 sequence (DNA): TGTGCCATCAGTGAGTCAGGCAGGGGAACCTACGAGCAGTACTTC.

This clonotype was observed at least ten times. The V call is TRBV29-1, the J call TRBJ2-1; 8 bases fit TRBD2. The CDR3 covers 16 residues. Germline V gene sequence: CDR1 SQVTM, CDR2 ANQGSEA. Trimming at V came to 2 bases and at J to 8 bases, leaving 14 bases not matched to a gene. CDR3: CSVEKSGGQVLDEQFF. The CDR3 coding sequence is TGCAGCGTTGAAAAATCGGGGGGGCAGGTACTAGATGAGCAGTTCTTC.

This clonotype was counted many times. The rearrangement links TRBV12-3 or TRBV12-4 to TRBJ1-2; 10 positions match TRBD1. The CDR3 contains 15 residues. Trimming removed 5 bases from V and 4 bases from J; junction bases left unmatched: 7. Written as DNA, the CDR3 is TGTGCCAGCAGTGTCCCGGGACAGGGGCTCTATGGCTACACCTTC. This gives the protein CASSVPGQGLYGYTF.

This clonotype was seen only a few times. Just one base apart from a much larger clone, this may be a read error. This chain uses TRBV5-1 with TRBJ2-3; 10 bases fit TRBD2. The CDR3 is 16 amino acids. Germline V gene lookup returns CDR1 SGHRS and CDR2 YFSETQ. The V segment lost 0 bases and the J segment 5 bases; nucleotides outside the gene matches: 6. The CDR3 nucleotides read TGCGCCAGCAGCTTGGAAAGCGGGGGGGTCATAGATACGCAGTATTTT. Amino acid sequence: CASSLESGGVIDTQYF.

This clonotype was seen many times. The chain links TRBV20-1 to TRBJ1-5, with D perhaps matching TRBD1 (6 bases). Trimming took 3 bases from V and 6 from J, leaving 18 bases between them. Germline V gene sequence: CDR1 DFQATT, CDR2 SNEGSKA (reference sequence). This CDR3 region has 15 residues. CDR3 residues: CSASGGGAGSQPQHF. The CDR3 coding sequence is TGCAGTGCTAGCGGCGGGGGGGCGGGAAGTCAGCCCCAGCATTTT.

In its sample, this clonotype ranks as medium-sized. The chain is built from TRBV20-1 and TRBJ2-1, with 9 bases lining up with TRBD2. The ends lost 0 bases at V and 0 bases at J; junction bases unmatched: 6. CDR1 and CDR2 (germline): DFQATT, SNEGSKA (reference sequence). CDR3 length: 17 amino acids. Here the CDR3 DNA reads TGCAGTGCTAGAGATAGTCGGCGGGGGGGCTCCTACAATGAGCAGTTCTTC. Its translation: CSARDSRRGGSYNEQFF.

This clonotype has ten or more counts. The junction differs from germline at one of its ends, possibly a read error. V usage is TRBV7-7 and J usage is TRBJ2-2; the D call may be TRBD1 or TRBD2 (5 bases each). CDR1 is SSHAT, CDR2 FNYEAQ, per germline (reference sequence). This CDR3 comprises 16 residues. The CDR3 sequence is CASSRGRLVGSGELFF. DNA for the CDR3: TGTGCTAGCAGCCGGGGCCGGCTAGTTGGATCCGGGGAGCTGTTTTTT.

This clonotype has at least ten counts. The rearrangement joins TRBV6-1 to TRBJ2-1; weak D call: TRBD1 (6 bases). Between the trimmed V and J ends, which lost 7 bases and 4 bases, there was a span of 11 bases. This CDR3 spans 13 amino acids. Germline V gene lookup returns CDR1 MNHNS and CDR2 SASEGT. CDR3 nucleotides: TGTGCCAGCACCGACCAGGGGTACAATGAGCAGTTCTTC. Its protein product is CASTDQGYNEQFF.

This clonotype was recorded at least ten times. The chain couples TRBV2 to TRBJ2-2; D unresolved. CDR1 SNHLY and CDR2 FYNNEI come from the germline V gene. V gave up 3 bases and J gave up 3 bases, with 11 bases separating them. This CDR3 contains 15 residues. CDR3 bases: TGTGCCAGCAGTGAGGTCGGGTCCGACACCGGGGAGCTGTTTTTT. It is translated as CASSEVGSDTGELFF. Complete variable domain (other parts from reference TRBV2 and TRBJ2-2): EPEVTQTPSHQVTQMGQEVILRCVPISNHLYFYWYRQILGQKVEFLVSFYNNEISEKSEIFDDQFSVERPDGSNFTLKIRSTKLEDSAMYFCASSEVGSDTGELFFGEGSRLTVL.